These T cell receptor beta chains were read from a single sample in a study of Ad26.COV2.S vaccination and SARS-CoV-2 variants. Only in-frame clones appear in the TCRdb table, and some are missing; sequencing was by immunoSEQ multiplex PCR. The table has about 350,000 clones, 88% seen once. Here the sequenced sample was peripheral blood, taken in a trial of Ad26.COV2.S vaccine versus placebo. All receptors come from a person between 18 and 65 years old who received the Ad26.COV2.S COVID-19 vaccine or a placebo. The CDR3 runs from the conserved cysteine through the conserved F or W. D genes are given only for firm matches. Size tells how often a clone was seen (once, few, many) or the class of an expanded clone, and some rows leave it out.

D gene: -
clone size: -
J gene: TRBJ2-7
V gene: TRBV18
CDR3 DNA: TGTGCCAGCTCACCATTATCGGGGGCGGCCTACGAGCAGTACTTC
CDR3 protein: CASSPLSGAAYEQYF

D gene: TRBD1
clone size: -
J gene: TRBJ2-3
V gene: TRBV9
CDR3 DNA: TGTGCCAGCAGCCCCCAGGGATTGGGACAGAGGTCCTTTAGCACAGATACGCAGTATTTT
CDR3 protein: CASSPQGLGQRSFSTDTQYF

D gene: -
clone size: -
J gene: TRBJ2-7
V gene: TRBV27
CDR3 DNA: TGTGCCAGCTGGACCCTCTTGCGAGGGGTATCCTACGAGCAGTACTTC
CDR3 protein: CASWTLLRGVSYEQYF

D gene: -
clone size: -
J gene: TRBJ1-1
V gene: TRBV2
CDR3 DNA: TGTGCCAGCAGTGGGGTTACGGGGGGAGTCGCTGAAGCTTTCTTT
CDR3 protein: CASSGVTGGVAEAFF

D gene: -
clone size: -
J gene: TRBJ2-5
V gene: TRBV5-1
CDR3 DNA: TGCGCCAGCAGCTTGAGGGTCCGAGGGCCCCAAGAGACCCAGTACTTC
CDR3 protein: CASSLRVRGPQETQYF

D gene: -
clone size: -
J gene: TRBJ2-7
V gene: TRBV15
CDR3 DNA: TGTGCCACCAGCAGAGATCGGGGGACCTACGAGCAGTACTTC
CDR3 protein: CATSRDRGTYEQYF

D gene: -
clone size: -
J gene: TRBJ2-7
V gene: TRBV3-1/TRBV3-2
CDR3 DNA: TGTGCCAGCAGCCCAGACCCCGTTGACAGGTCCTACGAGCAGTACTTC
CDR3 protein: CASSPDPVDRSYEQYF

D gene: TRBD2
clone size: -
J gene: TRBJ2-7
V gene: TRBV28
CDR3 DNA: TGTGCCAGCACCCCCCCGGGAGGGATCGGGGGCACCTACGAGCAGTACTTC
CDR3 protein: CASTPPGGIGGTYEQYF

D gene: TRBD2
clone size: -
J gene: TRBJ2-3
V gene: TRBV29-1
CDR3 DNA: TGCAGCGTTGTACGGACCCTCGGGAGGGACGATACGCAGTATTTT
CDR3 protein: CSVVRTLGRDDTQYF

D gene: TRBD2
clone size: -
J gene: TRBJ2-1
V gene: TRBV18
CDR3 DNA: TGTGCCAGCTCCGAGGGGCTAGCGGGAGTAGAGCAGTTCTTC
CDR3 protein: CASSEGLAGVEQFF

D gene: -
clone size: -
J gene: TRBJ1-5
V gene: TRBV11-2
CDR3 DNA: TGTGCCAGCAGCTTAGATAGGGGGGGCAGGGGACAGCCCCAGCATTTT
CDR3 protein: CASSLDRGGRGQPQHF

D gene: TRBD1
clone size: -
J gene: TRBJ1-1
V gene: TRBV7-2
CDR3 DNA: TGTGCCAGCAGCTCCCTCCGGACAGGGATGAACACTGAAGCTTTCTTT
CDR3 protein: CASSSLRTGMNTEAFF

D gene: -
clone size: -
J gene: TRBJ2-1
V gene: TRBV30
CDR3 DNA: TGTGCCTGGAGTGTACAAGGGACCAATGAGCAGTTCTTC
CDR3 protein: CAWSVQGTNEQFF

D gene: TRBD1
clone size: -
J gene: TRBJ2-7
V gene: TRBV7-6
CDR3 DNA: TGTGCCAGCAGCCAACGTCAGGGGGTCTACGAGCAGTACTTC
CDR3 protein: CASSQRQGVYEQYF

D gene: -
clone size: -
J gene: TRBJ1-5
V gene: TRBV21-1
CDR3 DNA: TGTGCCAGCAAAAACCAAGGGGAGGAAAATGGCAATCAGCCCCAGCATTTT
CDR3 protein: CASKNQGEENGNQPQHF

D gene: TRBD2
clone size: -
J gene: TRBJ2-1
V gene: TRBV3-1/TRBV3-2
CDR3 DNA: TGTGCCAGCAGCCAACTTCCTGTTCCGGGACTAGCGGGAATGAATGAGCAGTTCTTC
CDR3 protein: CASSQLPVPGLAGMNEQFF

D gene: TRBD1
clone size: once
J gene: TRBJ2-7
V gene: TRBV5-1
CDR3 DNA: TGCGCCAGCAGCTTGGTGCTGACAGGGGGCGTCCCCTACGAGCAGTACTTC
CDR3 protein: CASSLVLTGGVPYEQYF

D gene: TRBD1
clone size: -
J gene: TRBJ1-5
V gene: TRBV7-8
CDR3 DNA: TGTGCCAGCAGCTTTACACAGGGGCCGGGAGGTCAGCCCCAGCATTTT
CDR3 protein: CASSFTQGPGGQPQHF

D gene: -
clone size: -
J gene: TRBJ1-2
V gene: TRBV27
CDR3 DNA: TGTGCCAGCAGTTTATTGTCAGACACCCACCTCTATGGCTACACCTTC
CDR3 protein: CASSLLSDTHLYGYTF

D gene: -
clone size: -
J gene: TRBJ2-5
V gene: TRBV4-1
CDR3 DNA: TGCGCCAGCAGCCAAGGGGGCCAAGAGACCCAGTACTTC
CDR3 protein: CASSQGGQETQYF

D gene: TRBD1
clone size: -
J gene: TRBJ1-2
V gene: TRBV18
CDR3 DNA: TGTGCCAGCTCACTATCCGGGACAGGGGGCGCGATCTATGGCTACACCTTC
CDR3 protein: CASSLSGTGGAIYGYTF

D gene: TRBD2
clone size: -
J gene: TRBJ2-1
V gene: TRBV7-3
CDR3 DNA: TGTGCCAGCAGCACCGGACTAGCGGGACTTGAGCAGTTCTTC
CDR3 protein: CASSTGLAGLEQFF

D gene: -
clone size: -
J gene: TRBJ2-1
V gene: TRBV9
CDR3 DNA: TGTGCCAGCAGCCCAGGACTGAGGGGAGTGGGAAATGAGCAGTTCTTC
CDR3 protein: CASSPGLRGVGNEQFF

D gene: -
clone size: -
J gene: TRBJ2-1
V gene: TRBV7-8
CDR3 DNA: TGTGCCAGCAGCCGCGTGGAGGGTGAGCAGTTCTTC
CDR3 protein: CASSRVEGEQFF

D gene: TRBD1
clone size: few
J gene: TRBJ2-7
V gene: TRBV19
CDR3 DNA: TGTGCCAGCCAGGGGGCACACTACGAGCAGTACTTC
CDR3 protein: CASQGAHYEQYF